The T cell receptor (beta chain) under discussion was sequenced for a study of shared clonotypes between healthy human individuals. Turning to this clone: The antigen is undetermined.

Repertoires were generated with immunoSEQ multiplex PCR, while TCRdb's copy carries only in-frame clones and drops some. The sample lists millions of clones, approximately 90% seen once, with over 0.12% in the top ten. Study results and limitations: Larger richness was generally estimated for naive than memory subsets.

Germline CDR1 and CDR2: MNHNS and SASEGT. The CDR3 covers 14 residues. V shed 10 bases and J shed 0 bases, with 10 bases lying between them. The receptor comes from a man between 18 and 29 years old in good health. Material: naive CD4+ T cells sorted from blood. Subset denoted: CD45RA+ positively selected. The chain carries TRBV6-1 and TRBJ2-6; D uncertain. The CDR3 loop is CATNSDSGANVLTF. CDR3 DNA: TGTGCCACCAACAGCGACTCTGGGGCCAACGTCCTGACTTTC.